Presented here are 24 T cell receptor beta chains from one specimen sequenced in a study of blood T cell repertoires in COVID-19. Data came from immunoSEQ multiplex PCR; TCRdb stores just in-frame clones and leaves some out. The sample has roughly 230,000 clones; under 90% are singletons. The specimen was peripheral blood. These receptors originate from a woman of 80 years or more with COVID-19, enrolled during active disease.

This rearrangement joins TRBV28 to TRBJ1-1; D may be TRBD1 (5 bases). The CDR3 has 11 residues. CDR1 and CDR2 from the germline V gene are MDHEN and SYDVKM. This chain's CDR3 is CATTGNTEAFF. CDR3 nucleotide sequence: TGTGCTACCACAGGGAACACTGAAGCTTTCTTT.

The chain couples TRBV30 to TRBJ1-5; TRBD1 is a possible D gene (6 bases). The germline V gene encodes CDR1 GTSNPN and CDR2 SVGIG (reference sequence). The ends were cut back, 0 bases at V and 3 bases at J, with 9 bases in the middle. This CDR3 region has 14 residues. The CDR3 protein is CAWSVTGNNQPQHF. In DNA, the CDR3 is TGTGCCTGGAGTGTTACAGGGAACAATCAGCCCCAGCATTTT.

This clone appeared a few times. The same CDR3 is also encoded by other DNA sequences in this sample. This chain links TRBV18 with TRBJ1-2; D gene ambiguous. V lost 0 bases and J lost 8, with 13 bases in between. CDR1 and CDR2 (germline): KGHSH, LQKENI. The CDR3 extends over 14 amino acids. The CDR3 DNA follows: TGTGCCAGCTCACCACCGAGAGGGAGCGGCGGCTACACCTTC. It specifies CASSPPRGSGGYTF.

The chain couples TRBV6-2 or TRBV6-3 to TRBJ2-3, with D possibly matching TRBD2 (5 bases). CDR3 length: 13 residues. The germline gives CDR1 MNHEY, CDR2 SVGEGT. The ends were cut back, 4 bases at V and 2 bases at J, with 7 bases in the middle. In DNA, the CDR3 is TGTGCCAGCAGTTGGGAGAACACAGATACGCAGTATTTT. Its protein is CASSWENTDTQYF.

This clone was seen a few times. The chain carries TRBV5-1 and TRBJ1-6; D call uncertain. CDR1 is SGHRS, CDR2 YFSETQ, per germline. The CDR3 contains 15 residues. The V and J ends lost 1 base and 5 bases respectively, with 10 bases between them. The CDR3, as DNA: TGCGCCAGCAGCTTGCGGACTATCGATAATTCACCCCTCCACTTT. The encoded protein is CASSLRTIDNSPLHF.

The chain couples TRBV6-1 to TRBJ2-7, with TRBD1 identical over 10 bases. The germline V gene encodes CDR1 MNHNS and CDR2 SASEGT. The CDR3 has 15 residues. J lost 5 bases, V lost 1 base, and 5 bases had no gene match. CDR3 nucleotide sequence: TGTGCCAGCAGTGAAGAGGGACAGGGGCTACACGAGCAGTACTTC. It is translated as CASSEEGQGLHEQYF.

This clone has only a few counts. V gene TRBV10-3 combines with J gene TRBJ1-1, with D perhaps TRBD1 (6 bases). V was trimmed by 2 bases and J by 3 bases, leaving 10 bases between them. Germline values: CDR1 ENHRY, CDR2 SYGVKD. The CDR3 sequence is 14 residues long. The CDR3 protein is CAISEGGQYTEAFF. The CDR3 DNA is TGTGCCATCAGTGAGGGTGGACAGTACACTGAAGCTTTCTTT.

This rearrangement joins TRBV5-6 to TRBJ1-4; D gene uncertain. With 5 bases removed from V and 0 bases from J, the gap between germline ends came to 11 bases. The CDR3 is 15 residues long. CDR1 is SGHDT and CDR2 is YYEEEE in the germline V gene. For the CDR3, the DNA is TGTGCCAGCAGACGGAGAGAAACAACTAATGAAAAACTGTTTTTT. Protein product: CASRRRETTNEKLFF.

The chain has TRBV7-3 and TRBJ2-2, with D perhaps TRBD1 (6 bases). Trimming shortened V by 5 bases and J by 1 base, and 11 bases separated the two germline ends. Germline CDR1 is SGHTA and CDR2 is FQGTGA. The CDR3 covers 15 residues. For the CDR3, the DNA is TGTGCCAGCAGCCCTTGGACAGAGAACACCGGGGAGCTGTTTTTT. Amino acid sequence: CASSPWTENTGELFF.

This chain uses TRBV3-1 (or the pseudogene TRBV3-2) with TRBJ1-3; 7 nucleotides align to TRBD1. This CDR3 comprises 16 residues. The V and J ends lost 0 bases and 2 bases, in that order; junction bases with no gene match: 4. Germline V gene sequence: CDR1 LGHDT, CDR2 YNNKEL (reference sequence). CDR3 DNA: TGTGCCAGCAGCCAAGACACAGGGGCGACTGGAAACACCATATATTTT. Amino acid sequence: CASSQDTGATGNTIYF.

V gene TRBV7-2 combines with J gene TRBJ1-1; D might be TRBD1 (5 bases). The CDR3 spans 13 residues. Germline-derived CDR1 and CDR2 are SGHTA and FQGNSA. Trimming shortened V by 5 bases and J by 6 bases, and 13 bases separated the two germline ends. The CDR3 sequence: CASSLTAGAEAFF. DNA of the CDR3: TGTGCCAGCAGCCTGACAGCGGGCGCTGAAGCTTTCTTT.

This clone came up once. The J gene is TRBJ2-1, the V gene TRBV28, with TRBD2 as a possible D gene (6 bases). The CDR3 has 16 residues. Germline V gene sequence: CDR1 MDHEN, CDR2 SYDVKM. V was pared by 6 bases and J by 9 bases, with 24 bases between. The CDR3 protein is CASSSSRDWRRGEQFF. For the CDR3, the DNA is TGTGCCAGCAGCTCCTCCCGGGACTGGAGAAGGGGTGAGCAGTTCTTC.

The chain recombines TRBV5-1 with TRBJ1-3; 7 bases are shared with TRBD1. Germline V CDR1 and CDR2: SGHRS, YFSETQ. Trimming took 0 bases from V and 4 from J; bases not matched to a gene: 4. The CDR3 has 15 amino acids. DNA of the CDR3: TGCGCCAGCAGCTTGGGTACAGGGGTCGGAAACACCATATATTTT. It yields the protein CASSLGTGVGNTIYF.

The chain couples TRBV5-1 to TRBJ1-4, with TRBD1 identical over 8 bases. CDR1 is SGHRS, CDR2 YFSETQ, per germline. The CDR3 sequence is 17 residues long. V shed 3 bases and J 8 bases; nucleotides not matched to a gene: 15. The DNA for the CDR3 is TGCGCCAGCAGCTCAGGACAGGGAGTAGGGGCAGGGGAAAAACTGTTTTTT. The encoded protein is CASSSGQGVGAGEKLFF. Combining the CDR3 with reference TRBV5-1 and TRBJ1-4 gives the whole variable domain KAGVTQTPRYLIKTRGQQVTLSCSPISGHRSVSWYQQTPGQGLQFLFEYFSETQRNKGNFPGRFSGRQFSNSRSEMNVSTLELGDSALYLCASSSGQGVGAGEKLFFGSGTQLSVL.

This chain links TRBV3-1 (or the pseudogene TRBV3-2) with TRBJ2-5; TRBD1 matches at 8 bases. Trimming at V came to 3 bases and at J to 4 bases, leaving 7 bases not matched to a gene. Germline lookup yields CDR1 LGHDT and CDR2 YNNKEL (reference sequence). CDR3 length equals 15 residues. The CDR3: CASSHMTGEVETQYF. CDR3 in DNA: TGTGCCAGCAGCCACATGACAGGGGAGGTAGAGACCCAGTACTTC.

The CDR3 spells CARSQDPGQSGKETQYF. The CDR3 nucleotides are TGTGCCAGAAGCCAAGACCCTGGGCAGTCGGGGAAAGAGACCCAGTACTTC. The chain combines TRBV5-3 with TRBJ2-5; maybe TRBD2 (5 bases). TRBV5-3 is marked as an open reading frame, function uncertain. The CDR3 sequence is 17 residues long. Trimming left V 4 bases short and J 3 bases short, with 22 bases between.

The chain combines TRBV2 with TRBJ2-3; 9 nucleotides agree with TRBD1. V trimming: 3 bases; J trimming: 3 bases; junction bases outside the gene matches: 1. Germline V gives CDR1 SNHLY, CDR2 FYNNEI. CDR3 size: 14 residues. The CDR3 nucleotides read TGTGCCAGCAGTGAGGGGACAGGGACAGATACGCAGTATTTT. Protein sequence: CASSEGTGTDTQYF. Using reference TRBV2 and TRBJ2-3 for the parts outside the CDR3, the full variable domain is EPEVTQTPSHQVTQMGQEVILRCVPISNHLYFYWYRQILGQKVEFLVSFYNNEISEKSEIFDDQFSVERPDGSNFTLKIRSTKLEDSAMYFCASSEGTGTDTQYFGPGTRLTVL.

The chain uses TRBV2 and TRBJ1-3; unclear D gene. This CDR3 has 15 amino acids. V lost 0 bases to trimming and J lost 2 bases, with 8 bases between them. Germline CDR1 is SNHLY and CDR2 is FYNNEI. CDR3 DNA sequence: TGTGCCAGCAGTGAAGCCCGAAGCGCTGGAAACACCATATATTTT. Protein sequence: CASSEARSAGNTIYF.

This chain uses TRBV28 with TRBJ1-4, with 8 bases matching TRBD1. CDR3 length: 15 residues. Germline assignment: CDR1 MDHEN and CDR2 SYDVKM. The trim removed 8 bases at V and 8 bases at J, leaving 13 bases unmatched. Here the CDR3 reads CASGTGSTPTEKLFF. In DNA, the CDR3 is TGTGCCAGCGGGACAGGTTCGACGCCTACCGAAAAACTGTTTTTT.

J is TRBJ1-5 and V is TRBV6-5; D is ambiguous. Germline loops: CDR1 MNHEY, CDR2 SVGAGI. The CDR3 is 13 amino acids. Trimming took 5 bases from V and 6 from J, leaving 11 bases between them. The CDR3 loop is CASSQTAGQPQHF. The CDR3 DNA follows: TGTGCCAGCAGTCAAACAGCAGGTCAGCCCCAGCATTTT.

The rearrangement uses TRBV7-9 and TRBJ1-2; weak D call: TRBD1 (5 bases). Germline V gives CDR1 SEHNR, CDR2 FQNEAQ (reference sequence). The V and J ends lost 1 base and 1 base respectively, with 7 bases between them. This CDR3 comprises 14 residues. CDR3 coding DNA: TGTGCCAGCAGCTTAGGACAGAGTAACTATGGCTACACCTTC. It specifies CASSLGQSNYGYTF. The whole variable domain, filled in from reference TRBV7-9 and TRBJ1-2, reads DTGVSQNPRHKITKRGQNVTFRCDPISEHNRLYWYRQTLGQGPEFLTYFQNEAQLEKSRLLSDRFSAERPKGSFSTLEIQRTEQGDSAMYLCASSLGQSNYGYTFGSGTRLTVV.

For the CDR3, the DNA is TGTGCCAGCAGCTTACATCAAGAGACCCAGTACTTC. Translating it yields CASSLHQETQYF. This rearrangement joins TRBV7-8 to TRBJ2-5; D is unclear. The V gene lost 2 bases and the J gene lost 2 bases, with 3 bases spanning the gap. Germline V gene sequence: CDR1 SGHVS, CDR2 FQNEAQ. The length of the CDR3 is 12 residues.

The V call is TRBV2, the J call TRBJ1-1; D is perhaps TRBD1 (6 bases). Deletions cut 10 bases from V and 3 bases from J, with 15 bases between. This CDR3 is 13 amino acids long. Germline V lookup: CDR1 SNHLY, CDR2 FYNNEI. The CDR3 protein is CANWGGGYTEAFF. CDR3 in DNA: TGTGCCAACTGGGGGGGCGGGTACACTGAAGCTTTCTTT.

The count of this clone is one. The gene calls are TRBV28 and TRBJ2-7; 7 bases are shared with TRBD1. After removal of 6 bases from V and 0 bases from J, the junction contained 2 bases not matched to a gene. In germline, CDR1 is MDHEN, CDR2 SYDVKM. The CDR3 length is 13 residues. CDR3 sequence reads: CASSWDSSYEQYV. CDR3 nucleotide sequence: TGTGCCAGCAGCTGGGACAGCTCCTACGAGCAGTACGTC.